Detailed here is one T cell receptor (beta chain). Its target is unknown. The PCR made use of 60 Vbeta and 13 Jbeta primers. This table comes from immunoSEQ multiplex PCR, and its TCRdb copy is limited to in-frame clones, with some not included. In all, the sample yields 160,000 or so clones. The data belong to a study of cytomegalovirus exposure and HLA in healthy donors. Notes on the study in general: Reports described diagnosis of cytomegalovirus status by the classifier as highly specific and sensitive. A later analysis found common viral pathogens apparently linked to several of the most significant clusters.

The sequence derives from a young man in good health and CMV-seronegative. The specimen was PBMCs.

The CDR3 nucleotides read TGTGCCATCAGTGAACCGACAGGGAATTTTGACTATGGCTACACCTTC. Its translation is CAISEPTGNFDYGYTF. J is TRBJ1-2 and V is TRBV10-3; TRBD1 aligns across 7 bases. Unmatched junction bases numbered 10, after V lost 3 bases and J lost 3 bases. The CDR3 has 16 amino acids. Germline CDR1 reads ENHRY; CDR2 reads SYGVKD.